This entry features one T cell receptor beta chain sequence. Germline V CDR1 and CDR2: SGHVS, FNYEAQ. The germline V and J ends were trimmed by 5 bases and 5 bases, with 6 bases remaining between them. The CDR3 is 12 amino acids. These data come from a study of blood T cell repertoires in COVID-19. Study as a whole: There were acute and convalescent COVID-19 samples, and they came from the United States, Italy and Spain. PBMCs, B-cell-depleted T cells, or T cells provided the cDNA or gDNA that made up the material.

Some clones are missing from TCRdb's copy, which holds only in-frame ones; the method was immunoSEQ multiplex PCR. Of about 280,000 clones in the sample, more than 80% were seen once. The chain links TRBV7-6 to TRBJ2-2; D is undetermined. The source is a woman in her thirties with active or convalescent COVID-19. The sample consisted of peripheral blood. DNA for the CDR3: TGTGCCAGCAGCCTCAGTACCGGGGAGCTGTTTTTT. The encoded protein is CASSLSTGELFF.